The 8 T cell receptor beta chains given below trace back to one sample, sequenced in a study of T cells in pancreatic ductal adenocarcinoma. Surgery without prior neoadjuvant therapy was the treatment of the selected pancreatic ductal adenocarcinoma patients. The protocol was immunoSEQ multiplex PCR, while the TCRdb copy is restricted to in-frame clones and leaves out a portion. The top ten hold almost 0.95% of the sample, which has under 20,000 clones, about nine tenths seen once. Sequencing was performed on PBMCs. All receptors derive from a human donor with pancreatic ductal adenocarcinoma.

This chain connects TRBV6-6 to TRBJ2-2; D unclear. V was pared by 11 bases and J by 8 bases, with 15 bases between. The CDR3 runs 12 residues. Germline lookup yields CDR1 MNHNY and CDR2 SVGAGI (reference sequence). DNA for the CDR3: TGTGCCGTCTTCCGGAGTAATGGGGAGCTGTTTTTT. This gives the protein CAVFRSNGELFF.

The chain joins TRBV6-5 to TRBJ1-1, with unresolved D. This CDR3 has 13 amino acids. V lost 2 bases, J lost 3 bases, and 7 bases lay in between. Germline-derived CDR1 and CDR2 are MNHEY and SVGAGI. The CDR3 sequence: CASSYREDTEAFF. As DNA, the CDR3 is TGTGCCAGCAGTTACAGAGAAGACACTGAAGCTTTCTTT.

This chain connects TRBV7-8 to TRBJ1-5; tentative D call: TRBD1 (6 bases). V was shortened by 1 base and J by 4 bases, with 11 bases between the two germline ends. The V gene's germline CDR1 is SGHVS and CDR2 FQNEAQ. The CDR3 consists of 15 residues. The CDR3 nucleotides are TGTGCCAGCAGCTTAGACAGGGCAGGGAATCAGCCCCAGCATTTT. It specifies CASSLDRAGNQPQHF.

The chain combines TRBV4-1 with TRBJ2-5, with 9 bases matching TRBD1. This CDR3 region has 15 residues. V lost 2 bases and J lost 4; bases outside the gene matches: 5. Germline CDR1 and CDR2: MGHRA and YSYEKL. In DNA form, the CDR3 reads TGCGCCAGCAGCCAATTGGACAGGGGAGCAGAGACCCAGTACTTC. Protein product: CASSQLDRGAETQYF.

This chain links TRBV29-1 with TRBJ1-2, with TRBD1 matching 11 bases. This CDR3 is 14 amino acids long. The germline V gene has CDR1 SQVTM and CDR2 ANQGSEA. V trimming: 4 bases; J trimming: 4 bases; junction bases outside the gene matches: 5. The CDR3 region is CSVVVGTGGYGYTF. The CDR3, as DNA: TGCAGCGTTGTAGTCGGGACAGGGGGCTATGGCTACACCTTC.

The chain employs TRBV30 and TRBJ1-1; D perhaps matches TRBD1 (6 bases). The CDR3 is 16 residues long. Trimming cost V 0 bases and J 0 bases, with 14 bases left between them. Germline V CDR1 and CDR2: GTSNPN, SVGIG (reference sequence). The CDR3 protein is CAWSVPGASMNTEAFF. The CDR3 coding sequence is TGTGCCTGGAGTGTACCAGGGGCGAGTATGAACACTGAAGCTTTCTTT.

Here the CDR3 reads CASSEEGPPGKNIQYF. CDR3 sequence (DNA): TGCGCCAGCAGTGAGGAAGGCCCGCCGGGCAAAAACATTCAGTACTTC. V is TRBV10-1 and J is TRBJ2-4, with unresolved D. CDR1 is WNHNN, CDR2 SYGVQD, per germline (reference sequence). The CDR3 consists of 16 residues. Trimming took off 2 bases at V and 3 bases at J, with 14 bases between the two ends.

The genes are TRBV4-1 and TRBJ1-1, with 9 bases fitting TRBD1. V shed 2 bases, J shed 3 bases, and the junction held 10 bases outside the gene matches. Germline V gives CDR1 MGHRA, CDR2 YSYEKL. The CDR3 contains 17 residues. This CDR3 reads CASSQIGTGSGDTEAFF. DNA of the CDR3: TGCGCCAGCAGCCAAATAGGGACAGGGAGTGGGGACACTGAAGCTTTCTTT.